This entry features one T cell receptor (beta chain) sequence. Seattle patients were enrolled during active infection and followed longitudinally. Trimming left V 0 bases short and J 6 bases short, with 8 bases between. Germline V gene lookup returns CDR1 SGHAT and CDR2 FQNNGV. The CDR3 is 14 residues long. The data originate from a study of blood T cell repertoires in COVID-19. Authors' processing steps: Using reference gene primer amplification, nucleated cell counts were estimated. The method was immunoSEQ multiplex PCR; TCRdb's version includes in-frame clones alone and lacks a portion of them. V, J and clone size were drawn from that table, and D and trimming were deduced from the DNA. The profile shows some 120,000 clones, around nine tenths of them singletons.

This sequence joins TRBV11-2 and TRBJ2-2; no definite D call. Sequences were obtained from peripheral blood. The sequence came from a man in his forties or fifties with COVID-19, enrolled during active disease. CDR3 coding DNA: TGTGCCAGCAGCTTAGATCGGTCCTCCGGGGAGCTGTTTTTT. It codes for CASSLDRSSGELFF.